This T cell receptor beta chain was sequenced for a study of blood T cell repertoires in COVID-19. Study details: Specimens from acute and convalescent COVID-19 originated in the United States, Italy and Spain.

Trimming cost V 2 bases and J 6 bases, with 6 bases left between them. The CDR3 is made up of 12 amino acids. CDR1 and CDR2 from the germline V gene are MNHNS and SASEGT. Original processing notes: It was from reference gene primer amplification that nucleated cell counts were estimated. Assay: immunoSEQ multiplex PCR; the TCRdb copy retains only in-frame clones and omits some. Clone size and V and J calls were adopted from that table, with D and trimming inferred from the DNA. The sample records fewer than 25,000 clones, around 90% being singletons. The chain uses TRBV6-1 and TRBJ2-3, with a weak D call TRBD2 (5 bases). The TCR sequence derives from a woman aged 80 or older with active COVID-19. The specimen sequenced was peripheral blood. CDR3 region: CASSERGDTQYF. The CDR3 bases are TGTGCCAGCAGTGAACGAGGGGATACGCAGTATTTT.